These 21 T cell receptor beta chains originate from one sample sequenced in a study of cytomegalovirus exposure and HLA in healthy donors. Repertoires were generated with immunoSEQ multiplex PCR, while TCRdb's copy carries only in-frame clones and drops some. The sample lists hundreds of thousands of clones; 90% were seen once. Sequencing was done on a sample of PBMCs. These receptors were taken from a woman between 25 and 40 years old in good health and CMV-seronegative.

This chain uses TRBV15 with TRBJ2-5; D is uncertain. V was clipped by 1 base and J by 3 bases, with 6 bases between them. This CDR3 has 13 residues. Per the germline V gene, CDR1 is LNHNV and CDR2 is YYDKDF (reference sequence). The CDR3 reads CATSRALEETQYF. The CDR3, as DNA: TGTGCCACCAGCAGAGCTCTAGAAGAGACCCAGTACTTC.

This clone was recorded once. CDR3 DNA: TGCAGTGCTAAACGACAGTTGGACCAGTACTTC. Translation: CSAKRQLDQYF. This sequence joins TRBV20-1 and TRBJ2-5; maybe TRBD1 (5 bases). The CDR3 totals 11 residues. Between the trimmed V and J ends, which lost 4 bases and 10 bases, there was a span of 13 bases. Germline V gives CDR1 DFQATT, CDR2 SNEGSKA (reference sequence).

The V gene is TRBV19, the J gene TRBJ2-7; 10 bases agree with TRBD1. J was trimmed by 5 bases and V by 4 bases; bases with no gene match: 11. CDR1 and CDR2 from the germline V gene are LNHDA and SQIVND (reference sequence). The CDR3 consists of 16 residues. The CDR3 DNA sequence: TGTGCCAGTAGTACGCACGGGACAGGGGCCGAGAACGAGCAGTACTTC. This codes for CASSTHGTGAENEQYF.

The chain recombines TRBV19 with TRBJ2-1, with D possibly TRBD2 on 5 matching bases. Looked up from germline, CDR1 is LNHDA and CDR2 is SQIVND (reference sequence). Between the trimmed V and J ends, which lost 1 base and 9 bases, there was a span of 10 bases. CDR3 length: 13 residues. CDR3 coding DNA: TGTGCCAGTAGTATAGGCCTTGGGAGTGAGCAGTTCTTC. The encoded protein is CASSIGLGSEQFF.

The chain recombines TRBV4-1 with TRBJ1-2, with D hard to call. V was shortened by 1 base and J by 1 base, with 10 bases between the two germline ends. Germline V lookup: CDR1 MGHRA, CDR2 YSYEKL. This CDR3 is built from 15 residues. CDR3 in amino acids: CASSQGITYNYGYTF. As DNA, the CDR3 is TGCGCCAGCAGCCAAGGAATAACCTATAACTATGGCTACACCTTC.

This clone came up once. The V and J genes are TRBV7-2 and TRBJ2-3; 7 bases agree with TRBD1. Losses at the gene ends were 1 base for V and 6 bases for J; bases not matched to a gene: 7. Germline lookup yields CDR1 SGHTA and CDR2 FQGNSA. The length of the CDR3 is 15 residues. The CDR3 DNA reads as TGTGCCAGCAGCTTAGGGTCAGGGGGTACCGATACGCAGTATTTT. Amino acid sequence: CASSLGSGGTDTQYF. Based on the CDR3 plus reference TRBV7-2 and TRBJ2-3, the full variable domain is GAGVSQSPSNKVTEKGKDVELRCDPISGHTALYWYRQSLGQGLEFLIYFQGNSAPDKSGLPSDRFSAERTGGSVSTLTIQRTQQEDSAVYLCASSLGSGGTDTQYFGPGTRLTVL.

The CDR3 DNA sequence: TGTGCCAGCAGCTTACTGGCTAGCGGGAGGGCCAAGAATGAGCAGTTCTTC. As protein: CASSLLASGRAKNEQFF. The chain carries TRBV11-2 and TRBJ2-1; 12 bases align to TRBD2. The CDR3 is 17 residues long. V was pared by 2 bases and J by 7 bases, with 9 bases of the junction left unmatched. CDR1 is SGHAT, CDR2 FQNNGV, per germline.

The chain recombines TRBV7-3 with TRBJ2-1; 13 bases agree with TRBD2. The germline V gene has CDR1 SGHTA and CDR2 FQGTGA. The CDR3 runs 17 residues. V lost 5 bases and J lost 5; bases outside the gene matches: 9. The CDR3 reads CASSPTPGLAGNNEQFF. The CDR3 bases are TGTGCCAGCAGCCCGACCCCGGGACTAGCGGGAAACAATGAGCAGTTCTTC.

This chain joins TRBV7-8 and TRBJ1-5; D perhaps matches TRBD1 (5 bases). The CDR3 is 15 amino acids. With 5 bases removed from V and 0 bases from J, the gap between germline ends came to 11 bases. Germline V gene lookup returns CDR1 SGHVS and CDR2 FQNEAQ. The CDR3 protein is CASSPEGFSNQPQHF. CDR3 nucleotides: TGTGCCAGCAGCCCGGAGGGGTTTAGCAATCAGCCCCAGCATTTT.

This clone was counted once. V usage is TRBV19 and J usage is TRBJ2-5; 9 positions agree with TRBD1. Germline CDR1 is LNHDA and CDR2 is SQIVND (reference sequence). This CDR3 region has 13 residues. J gave up 3 bases and V 7 bases, and 3 bases lay outside the gene matches. CDR3 bases: TGTGCCAGTAAGAGGACAGGGGAAGAGACCCAGTACTTC. This sequence encodes CASKRTGEETQYF.

This chain uses TRBV18 with TRBJ2-7; 7 nucleotides line up with TRBD2. The germline V gene has CDR1 KGHSH and CDR2 LQKENI. Trimming cost V 1 base and J 0 bases; bases outside gene matches: 9. This CDR3 region has 17 residues. The CDR3 DNA follows: TGTGCCAGCTCACCACAAGAACTAGCGCTAAGCTCCTACGAGCAGTACTTC. Amino acid sequence: CASSPQELALSSYEQYF.

This clone was seen a few times. V is TRBV27 and J is TRBJ2-3, with D possibly TRBD1 on 6 matching bases. Germline V CDR1 and CDR2: MNHEY, SMNVEV (reference sequence). V lost 5 bases, J lost 0 bases, and 33 bases lay in between. The CDR3 spans 22 residues. CDR3 loop: CASSQQGGSTRWSIRSTDTQYF. The CDR3, as DNA: TGTGCCAGCAGTCAACAGGGTGGCAGTACGCGGTGGTCGATTAGGAGCACAGATACGCAGTATTTT.

With respect to this clone: Within the sample, other DNA sequences also encode this same CDR3. The V gene is TRBV19, the J gene TRBJ2-7; D is ambiguous. The CDR3 runs to 13 residues. Germline V lookup: CDR1 LNHDA, CDR2 SQIVND (reference sequence). V was clipped by 3 bases and J by 3 bases, with 9 bases between them. This chain's CDR3 is CASSMGRSYEQYF. The CDR3 bases are TGTGCCAGTAGTATGGGCAGAAGCTACGAGCAGTACTTC.

The chain employs TRBV4-1 and TRBJ2-7; D perhaps matches TRBD1 (6 bases). In germline, CDR1 is MGHRA, CDR2 YSYEKL. Trimming left V 3 bases short and J 0 bases short, with 6 bases between. The CDR3 covers 13 residues. CDR3 sequence: CASSQDSSYEQYF. As DNA, the CDR3 is TGCGCCAGCAGCCAGGACAGCTCCTACGAGCAGTACTTC.

The rearrangement joins TRBV18 to TRBJ2-7, with D maybe TRBD1 (6 bases). The CDR3 length is 14 residues. The V and J ends lost 1 base and 4 bases respectively, with 11 bases between them. Germline lookup yields CDR1 KGHSH and CDR2 LQKENI. CDR3 sequence (DNA): TGTGCCAGCTCACCACTTGGACAGACATACGAGCAGTACTTC. Residues: CASSPLGQTYEQYF. Complete variable domain (other parts from reference TRBV18 and TRBJ2-7): NAGVMQNPRHLVRRRGQEARLRCSPMKGHSHVYWYRQLPEEGLKFMVYLQKENIIDESGMPKERFSAEFPKEGPSILRIQQVVRGDSAAYFCASSPLGQTYEQYFGPGTRLTVT.

The chain joins TRBV27 to TRBJ2-7; TRBD2 aligns across 8 bases. Germline-derived CDR1 and CDR2 are MNHEY and SMNVEV (reference sequence). Germline trimming cut 4 bases from V and 4 bases from J; bases unmatched to any gene: 3. The CDR3 is made up of 13 amino acids. CDR3 bases: TGTGCCAGCAGTTCGGGAGGGGCGTACGAGCAGTACTTC. It codes for CASSSGGAYEQYF.

The chain is built from TRBV7-9 and TRBJ2-7; a weak D match, TRBD2 (6 bases). Trimming took 5 bases from V and 3 from J, leaving 14 bases between them. The CDR3 spans 14 residues. Per the germline V gene, CDR1 is SEHNR and CDR2 is FQNEAQ (reference sequence). CDR3 nucleotides: TGTGCCAGCAGCCCTACGGGAGCCAACTACGAGCAGTACTTC. Protein sequence: CASSPTGANYEQYF.

V is TRBV4-1 and J is TRBJ2-1; D gene unclear. Germline assignment: CDR1 MGHRA and CDR2 YSYEKL. CDR3 length: 12 residues. V gave up 2 bases and J gave up 5 bases, with 4 bases separating them. The CDR3 region is CASSQTDNEQFF. In DNA form, the CDR3 reads TGCGCCAGCAGCCAAACCGACAATGAGCAGTTCTTC.

V usage is TRBV25-1 and J usage is TRBJ2-2; 7 nucleotides agree with TRBD2. V lost 4 bases, J lost 4 bases, and 6 bases stayed unmatched. The germline CDR1 and CDR2 sequences are MGHDK and SYGVNS. This CDR3 is built from 15 residues. The CDR3 DNA follows: TGTGCCAGCAGTGCAGCGGGATTGGTCACCGGGGAGCTGTTTTTT. This translates into CASSAAGLVTGELFF.

This chain connects TRBV5-1 to TRBJ1-4; no firm D call. Germline CDR1 and CDR2: SGHRS and YFSETQ. Trimming cost V 0 bases and J 0 bases, with 6 bases left between them. This CDR3 has 15 amino acids. The CDR3 is CASSLGAATNEKLFF. The CDR3 DNA sequence: TGCGCCAGCAGCTTGGGGGCCGCAACTAATGAAAAACTGTTTTTT.

The rearrangement links TRBV2 to TRBJ2-3; the D is unclear. Trimming took 4 bases from V and 2 from J, leaving 7 bases between them. The germline V gene encodes CDR1 SNHLY and CDR2 FYNNEI. This CDR3 region has 13 residues. The CDR3 DNA reads TGTGCCAGCAGTGTATCTACCACAGATACGCAGTATTTT. Its translation is CASSVSTTDTQYF.